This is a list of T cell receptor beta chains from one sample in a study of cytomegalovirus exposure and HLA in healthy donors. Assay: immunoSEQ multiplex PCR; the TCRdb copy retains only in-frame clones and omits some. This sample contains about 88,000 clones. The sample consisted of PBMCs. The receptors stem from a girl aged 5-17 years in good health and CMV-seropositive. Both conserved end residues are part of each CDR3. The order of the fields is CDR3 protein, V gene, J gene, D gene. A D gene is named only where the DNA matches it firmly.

CDR3: CASSLLRGSTGELFF; V: TRBV27; J: TRBJ2-2; D: NA
CDR3: CASSSPTSGGAGGELFF; V: TRBV28; J: TRBJ2-2; D: TRBD2
CDR3: CASSQDHRENTEAFF; V: TRBV4-3; J: TRBJ1-1; D: NA
CDR3: CASSPTPGADTQYF; V: TRBV5-1; J: TRBJ2-3; D: NA
CDR3: CAWSVLGTTGGRTNSPLHF; V: TRBV30; J: TRBJ1-6; D: TRBD1
CDR3: CASSSWTGWSSGNTIYF; V: TRBV9; J: TRBJ1-3; D: TRBD1
CDR3: CSVSGLQTGDNEKLFF; V: TRBV29-1; J: TRBJ1-4; D: TRBD1
CDR3: CASSMEEGPTGELFF; V: TRBV19; J: TRBJ2-2; D: NA
CDR3: CASSSDRETREQFF; V: TRBV5-1; J: TRBJ2-1; D: TRBD1
CDR3: CASSSGGWETQYF; V: TRBV5-1; J: TRBJ2-5; D: NA
CDR3: CASSQDGGGITGELFF; V: TRBV4-3; J: TRBJ2-2; D: TRBD2
CDR3: CASSLTLSTEAFF; V: TRBV5-1; J: TRBJ1-1; D: NA
CDR3: CASTRDRGATNEKLFF; V: TRBV7-9; J: TRBJ1-4; D: TRBD1
CDR3: CASSLGGGVSEAFF; V: TRBV7-2; J: TRBJ1-1; D: NA
CDR3: CASHTGATEAFF; V: TRBV28; J: TRBJ1-1; D: TRBD1
CDR3: CASSGQGGGGDTQYF; V: TRBV6-1; J: TRBJ2-3; D: NA
CDR3: CASSTGQGGDQPQHF; V: TRBV18; J: TRBJ1-5; D: TRBD1
CDR3: CASSQDQDGGSNQPQHF; V: TRBV4-1; J: TRBJ1-5; D: NA
CDR3: CASSAGRGSTDTQYF; V: TRBV9; J: TRBJ2-3; D: TRBD2
CDR3: CASSLMRGSNQPQHF; V: TRBV4-3; J: TRBJ1-5; D: NA
CDR3: CASSGYRANEQFF; V: TRBV2; J: TRBJ2-1; D: NA
CDR3: CASTPGTYYGYTF; V: TRBV19; J: TRBJ1-2; D: NA
CDR3: CASSDPSTDEKLFF; V: TRBV25-1; J: TRBJ1-4; D: NA
CDR3: CASSLTGIYNSPLHF; V: TRBV7-2; J: TRBJ1-6; D: NA
CDR3: CASKVAMNTGELFF; V: TRBV4-1; J: TRBJ2-2; D: NA
CDR3: CATRGEAEGTQYF; V: TRBV19; J: TRBJ2-5; D: NA
CDR3: CSVEGTGGFMNTEAFF; V: TRBV29-1; J: TRBJ1-1; D: TRBD1
CDR3: CASSLEPSGGGLKYTQYF; V: TRBV5-4; J: TRBJ2-3; D: TRBD2
CDR3: CASSATKPGLAGIQETQYF; V: TRBV5-1; J: TRBJ2-5; D: TRBD2
CDR3: CASRGGTSMTGELFF; V: TRBV27; J: TRBJ2-2; D: TRBD2
CDR3: CATSRDRFYEQYF; V: TRBV15; J: TRBJ2-7; D: TRBD1
CDR3: CASSSDRFNQPQHF; V: TRBV28; J: TRBJ1-5; D: NA
CDR3: CASSVDSSGNTIYF; V: TRBV5-1; J: TRBJ1-3; D: NA
CDR3: CASSPGGDTEAFF; V: TRBV9; J: TRBJ1-1; D: TRBD1
CDR3: CASSNPAGRYNTGELFF; V: TRBV19; J: TRBJ2-2; D: NA
CDR3: CASSGGQGDQPQHF; V: TRBV2; J: TRBJ1-5; D: TRBD1
CDR3: CSVEGQYSYEQYF; V: TRBV29-1; J: TRBJ2-7; D: TRBD1
CDR3: CAWSLQGVLSPLHF; V: TRBV30; J: TRBJ1-6; D: TRBD1
CDR3: CASSSALEAFF; V: TRBV11-2; J: TRBJ1-1; D: NA
CDR3: CASSQDWERVSSDNEQFF; V: TRBV4-3; J: TRBJ2-1; D: NA